A selection of T cell receptor beta chains follows, all from one sample in a study of shared clonotypes between healthy human individuals. Measured with immunoSEQ multiplex PCR; TCRdb has only the in-frame clones, and not every one. The profile shows over a million clones, approximately 98.5% of them singletons. The sequencing sample was made of naive CD4+ T cells sorted from blood. Receptors were obtained from a man under 40 in good health. Both conserved end residues are part of each CDR3. Some rows have no size entry. The others give once, few or many, or a class for an expanded clone.

clone size,V gene,J gene,CDR3 length,CDR3 protein
.,TRBV4-3,TRBJ1-2,15,CASSRSDSSIYGYTF
.,TRBV5-5,TRBJ2-2,15,CASSFVTGNTGELFF
.,TRBV30,TRBJ2-5,13,CAWIGQNQETQYF
.,TRBV5-1,TRBJ2-5,11,CASSYDRTQYF
.,TRBV6-4,TRBJ2-1,14,CASSDVGRAQEQFF
.,TRBV6-5,TRBJ1-1,14,CASSDRAGTSEAFF
.,TRBV6-1,TRBJ1-5,15,CASSEAARYNQPQHF
.,TRBV5-1,TRBJ2-1,14,CASSPGTSGNEQFF
once,TRBV28,TRBJ2-2,12,CASSLPQRELFF
once,TRBV7-2,TRBJ2-1,14,CASSPQGAYNEQFF
.,TRBV28,TRBJ2-2,15,CASSLRGRGTGELFF
.,TRBV5-6,TRBJ2-7,17,CASTLVVGPGNSYEQYF
.,TRBV29-1,TRBJ2-5,12,CSVRRDQETQYF
.,TRBV2,TRBJ1-1,11,CASSQGYEAFF
.,TRBV25-1,TRBJ2-5,15,CASSEGDGRSETQYF
.,TRBV7-3,TRBJ2-1,13,CASSPSSYNEQFF
.,TRBV27,TRBJ1-4,16,CASSLSRTATNEKLFF
.,TRBV27,TRBJ2-7,12,CAPRGLLFEQYF
.,TRBV15,TRBJ1-5,16,CATSTGPGTGTQPQHF
.,TRBV14,TRBJ2-1,16,CASSRFVEPAANEQFF
.,TRBV30,TRBJ2-2,15,CAWSVLAVNTGELFF
.,TRBV28,TRBJ2-7,14,CASSLGYRGYEQYF
once,TRBV28,TRBJ2-7,14,CASSTPGHAYEQYF
.,TRBV4-1,TRBJ2-1,14,CASSQARTYNEQFF
.,TRBV11-2,TRBJ1-5,14,CASSFRSSNQPQHF
.,TRBV5-1,TRBJ2-3,16,CASSLSLAGVADTQYF
once,TRBV2,TRBJ1-2,11,CASSAPGGYTF
.,TRBV4-1,TRBJ2-7,13,CASSPTGIYEQYF
.,TRBV6-1,TRBJ2-3,13,CASSLNPTDTQYF
.,TRBV5-1,TRBJ2-1,13,CASSWGGGNEQFF
.,TRBV7-9,TRBJ1-4,17,CASSPTRGARANEKLFF
.,TRBV11-2,TRBJ2-1,14,CASSLATSGRSNFF
.,TRBV5-1,TRBJ2-2,18,CASSSLVLGLANTGELFF
.,TRBV6-1,TRBJ2-7,15,CASRAGQGGPYEQYF
.,TRBV19,TRBJ1-5,13,CASRSGGGRPQHF
.,TRBV18,TRBJ1-4,12,CASSPGEEKLFF
.,TRBV11-2,TRBJ1-1,13,CASSRDEGPSVFF
.,TRBV9,TRBJ2-2,17,CASSVPETGVPTGELFF
.,TRBV7-9,TRBJ2-5,16,CASSLGQPTETETQYF
.,TRBV7-6,TRBJ1-1,15,CASSLEIRQNSGAFF
.,TRBV2,TRBJ2-7,21,CASSGQGYHRTSGGDSYEQYF
.,TRBV2,TRBJ2-3,15,CASSGRRLSTDTQYF
.,TRBV10-2,TRBJ2-2,12,CASSVGTGELFF
.,TRBV5-1,TRBJ2-1,19,CASSLSSRGTGDSYNEQFF
.,TRBV2,TRBJ1-1,13,CASSVETATEAFF
.,TRBV30,TRBJ1-1,14,CAWSVGAGATEAFF
once,TRBV6-1,TRBJ2-1,17,CASSEELVAELYNEQFF
.,TRBV18,TRBJ2-3,19,CASSPPPRQGAIETDTQYF
once,TRBV7-6,TRBJ2-7,13,CASSLSGDYEQYF
.,TRBV6-6,TRBJ2-5,14,CASRPGTYQETQYF
once,TRBV5-1,TRBJ2-2,17,CASSLASGRANTGELFF
.,TRBV9,TRBJ2-7,15,CASSYSGTATYEQYF